This entry features one T cell receptor (beta chain) sequence. Its specificity is unknown. The data derive from a study of T cell repertoires in cytomegalovirus infection. Study-level background: It can be stated that public TCR beta signatures indicated CMV infection as well as a matching HLA type.

TCRdb analysed the reads with MiXCR anew, one entry per CDR3 protein. The data contain about 310,000 distinct CDR3 sequences, roughly 15% of them singletons. Study-wide results and limits: HLA-C-restricted CMV-specific TCR beta clonotypes prevailed in the ex vivo response. Frequencies of public TCR beta families were cumulated, and this identified carriers of CMV plus the relevant HLA.

The sequenced material came from PBMCs. This clonotype was obtained from a human donor in good health (CMV status not recorded). Some clones in this sample may be carry-over from other donors' samples.

The CDR3 is CASSNDRVITDTQYF. The CDR3 DNA reads TGTGCCAGCAGCAACGACAGGGTAATCACAGATACGCAGTATTTT. This chain links TRBV5-4 with TRBJ2-3; TRBD1 aligns across 7 bases. V was clipped by 4 bases and J by 2 bases; unmatched bases: 7. CDR1 and CDR2 (germline): SGHNT, YYREEE (reference sequence). This CDR3 comprises 15 residues.